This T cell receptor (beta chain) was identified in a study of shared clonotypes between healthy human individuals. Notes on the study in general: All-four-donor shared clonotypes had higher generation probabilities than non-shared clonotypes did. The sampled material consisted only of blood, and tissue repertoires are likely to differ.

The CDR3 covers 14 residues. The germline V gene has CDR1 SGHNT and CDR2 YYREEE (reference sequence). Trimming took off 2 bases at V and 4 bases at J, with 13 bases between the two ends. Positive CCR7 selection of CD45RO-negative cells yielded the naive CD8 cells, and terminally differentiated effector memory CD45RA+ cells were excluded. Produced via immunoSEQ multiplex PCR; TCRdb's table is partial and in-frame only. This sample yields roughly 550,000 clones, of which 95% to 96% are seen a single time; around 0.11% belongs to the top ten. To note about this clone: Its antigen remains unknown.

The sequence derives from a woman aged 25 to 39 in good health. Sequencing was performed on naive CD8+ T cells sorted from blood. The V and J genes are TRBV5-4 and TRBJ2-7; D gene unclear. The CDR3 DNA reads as TGTGCCAGCAGCTTTTTCGGTAGTAGGTACGAGCAGTACTTC. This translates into CASSFFGSRYEQYF.